A selection of T cell receptor beta chains follows, all from one sample in a study of blood T cell repertoires in COVID-19. TCRdb's copy holds only in-frame clones and misses some; the assay was immunoSEQ multiplex PCR. The data hold about 47,000 clones, with about 90% observed a single time. Sequenced input: peripheral blood. The receptors were sampled from a man in his 70s with active COVID-19. Both conserved end residues are part of each CDR3. A D gene is named only where the DNA matches it firmly. A clone size is listed for some rows: how often the clone was seen (once, few, many), or a class if it is expanded.

clone_size j_call v_call d_call cdr3_aa cdr3_nt
NA TRBJ2-2 TRBV6-5 NA CAGRTGNTGELFF TGTGCCGGCAGAACAGGGAACACCGGGGAGCTGTTTTTT
few TRBJ1-5 TRBV18 TRBD1 CASSLIGQGVAADQPQHF TGTGCCAGCTCACTTATCGGACAGGGAGTGGCAGCTGATCAGCCCCAGCATTTT
NA TRBJ1-6 TRBV10-3 TRBD1 CAIKTGESPLHF TGTGCCATCAAGACAGGGGAGTCACCCCTCCACTTT
NA TRBJ2-7 TRBV3-1/TRBV3-2 TRBD1 CASSRGTGGAQYEQYF TGTGCCAGCAGCCGCGGGACAGGGGGCGCCCAGTACGAGCAGTACTTC
once TRBJ1-5 TRBV5-1 TRBD1 CASSPMTGEDQPQHF TGCGCCAGCAGCCCAATGACAGGGGAGGACCAGCCCCAGCATTTT
NA TRBJ1-5 TRBV10-3 NA CAINGEGRYQPQHF TGTGCCATCAATGGGGAGGGGAGGTATCAGCCCCAGCATTTT
NA TRBJ1-1 TRBV19 NA CASRDVVAEAFF TGTGCCAGCAGGGATGTGGTCGCTGAAGCTTTCTTT
once TRBJ2-1 TRBV12-3/TRBV12-4 NA CASMAPPNEQFF TGTGCCAGCATGGCTCCCCCTAATGAGCAGTTCTTC
NA TRBJ2-1 TRBV3-1/TRBV3-2 NA CASSRTRNNEQFF TGTGCCAGCAGCCGGACACGGAACAATGAGCAGTTCTTC
NA TRBJ2-3 TRBV2 NA CASSEIWFQGITDTQYF TGTGCCAGCAGTGAAATTTGGTTCCAGGGTATTACAGATACGCAGTATTTT
NA TRBJ1-1 TRBV10-3 NA CAITTTENTEAFF TGTGCCATCACCACGACAGAAAACACTGAAGCTTTCTTT
NA TRBJ1-2 TRBV18 NA CASSPSGSYGYTF TGTGCCAGCTCACCGTCAGGATCCTATGGCTACACCTTC
NA TRBJ1-1 TRBV3-1/TRBV3-2 NA CASSQGIENTEAFF TGTGCCAGCAGCCAAGGTATAGAGAACACTGAAGCTTTCTTT
NA TRBJ1-1 TRBV5-8 NA CASGRGLTNTEAFF TGTGCCAGCGGCCGAGGACTGACGAACACTGAAGCTTTCTTT
NA TRBJ2-7 TRBV3-1/TRBV3-2 TRBD2 CASSQASSGGGQYF TGTGCCAGCAGCCAAGCATCTAGCGGGGGAGGGCAGTACTTC
NA TRBJ1-2 TRBV10-2 NA CASSESFSGYTF TGCGCCAGCAGTGAGTCGTTCAGTGGCTACACCTTC
NA TRBJ2-7 TRBV11-2 NA CASSFPGGYEQYF TGTGCCAGCAGCTTTCCCGGAGGGTACGAGCAGTACTTC
NA TRBJ1-5 TRBV6-6 TRBD1 CASSSTGVGNQPQHF TGTGCCAGCAGCTCGACAGGGGTTGGAAATCAGCCCCAGCATTTT
NA TRBJ2-3 TRBV5-1 TRBD1 CASSQGQGDTQYF TGCGCCAGCAGCCAAGGACAGGGCGATACGCAGTATTTT
NA TRBJ2-3 TRBV2 NA CARGRDTDTQYF TGTGCCAGGGGGAGAGACACAGATACGCAGTATTTT
once TRBJ2-3 TRBV7-8 NA CASSLGLGRTSTDTQYF TGTGCCAGCAGCTTAGGCCTAGGCCGAACTAGCACAGATACGCAGTATTTT
NA TRBJ2-2 TRBV19 TRBD1 CASKTGQGRTGELFF TGTGCCAGTAAGACGGGACAGGGTCGAACCGGGGAGCTGTTTTTT
NA TRBJ1-6 TRBV2 NA CASRDDSRHNSPLHF TGTGCCAGCAGGGATGACTCTCGGCATAATTCACCCCTCCACTTT
NA TRBJ2-3 TRBV9 NA CASSVDIAVKADTQYF TGTGCCAGCAGCGTAGATATAGCGGTGAAAGCAGATACGCAGTATTTT
NA TRBJ1-1 TRBV14 NA CASSQGANRRNTEAFF TGTGCCAGCAGCCAAGGGGCAAACAGGCGGAACACTGAAGCTTTCTTT
NA TRBJ1-1 TRBV3-1/TRBV3-2 NA CASSHRSQNTEAFF TGTGCCAGCAGCCACAGGTCCCAGAACACTGAAGCTTTCTTT
NA TRBJ1-5 TRBV19 TRBD1 CASSRTTGVRRNQPQHF TGTGCCAGTAGTAGAACTACAGGGGTTCGACGCAATCAGCCCCAGCATTTT
NA TRBJ2-3 TRBV6-2/TRBV6-3 TRBD1 CASSGQGVATDTQYF TGTGCCAGCAGTGGACAGGGGGTGGCAACAGATACGCAGTATTTT
NA TRBJ2-5 TRBV29-1 TRBD2 CSVVGLAGGRETQYF TGCAGCGTTGTTGGGTTAGCGGGGGGGAGGGAGACCCAGTACTTC
NA TRBJ2-1 TRBV7-3 TRBD2 CASSLAGGLEQFF TGTGCCAGCAGCTTAGCGGGGGGCCTTGAGCAGTTCTTC
NA TRBJ2-7 TRBV5-4 TRBD2 CASSLDSGGTYEQYF TGTGCCAGCAGCTTGGATAGCGGGGGTACCTACGAGCAGTACTTC
NA TRBJ2-7 TRBV20-1 NA CSAYGDEQYF TGCAGTGCTTACGGGGACGAGCAGTACTTC
NA TRBJ2-3 TRBV6-4 NA CASGEGHTDTQYF TGTGCCAGCGGCGAGGGCCACACAGATACGCAGTATTTT
NA TRBJ2-3 TRBV29-1 NA CSVAGGASTDTQYF TGCAGCGTTGCAGGAGGGGCGAGCACAGATACGCAGTATTTT
NA TRBJ2-5 TRBV4-1 NA CASSQDVGGRSKETQYF TGCGCCAGCAGCCAAGATGTCGGAGGGCGAAGTAAAGAGACCCAGTACTTC
NA TRBJ2-1 TRBV5-1 TRBD1 CASSTRDRVYNEQFF TGCGCCAGCAGCACTAGGGACAGGGTCTACAATGAGCAGTTCTTC
NA TRBJ2-3 TRBV9 NA CASSVEVRGTDTQYF TGTGCCAGCAGCGTAGAAGTCAGGGGTACAGATACGCAGTATTTT
NA TRBJ1-2 TRBV3-1/TRBV3-2 TRBD1 CASSPQDRVGYGYTF TGTGCCAGCAGCCCGCAGGACAGGGTGGGCTATGGCTACACCTTC
NA TRBJ1-5 TRBV9 NA CASSVGSNQPQHF TGTGCCAGCAGCGTGGGCAGCAATCAGCCCCAGCATTTT
few TRBJ2-7 TRBV19 NA CASSMGTPTYEQYF TGTGCCAGTAGTATGGGGACACCGACCTACGAGCAGTACTTC
NA TRBJ1-1 TRBV4-1 NA CASSQGPGRAFF TGCGCCAGCAGCCAAGGTCCAGGTAGAGCTTTCTTT
NA TRBJ2-7 TRBV11-2 TRBD1 CASSLKTGGFSYEQYF TGTGCCAGCAGCTTAAAGACAGGGGGATTCTCCTACGAGCAGTACTTC
NA TRBJ1-6 TRBV7-8 TRBD1 CASRPRTGSGSPLHF TGTGCCAGCAGACCCCGGACAGGGTCGGGTTCACCCCTCCACTTT
once TRBJ1-1 TRBV7-9 TRBD1 CASSLGTGSEAFF TGTGCCAGCAGCTTAGGGACAGGCTCTGAAGCTTTCTTT
NA TRBJ2-3 TRBV4-1 TRBD2 CASSQVSRGGRDTQYF TGCGCCAGCAGCCAAGTCTCTCGGGGGGGTAGAGATACGCAGTATTTT